The rows below give T cell receptor beta chains drawn from one sample of a study of T cell repertoires in cytomegalovirus infection. TCRdb processed the reads anew with MiXCR; each CDR3 protein has one entry. The repertoire has about 490,000 distinct CDR3 sequences, 16% of them found once; the top ten carry 20% to 30%. The sample comprised CD8+ T cells from PBMCs. The receptors were sampled from a human donor in good health (CMV status not recorded). Some clones in this sample may be carry-over from other donors' samples. The CDR3 runs from the conserved cysteine through the conserved F or W. The order of the fields is J gene, D gene, V gene, clone size, CDR3 length, CDR3 protein, CDR3 DNA. The D gene is left open where the match is weak. Clone size appears in some rows only: once, few, many, or a class for an expanded clone.

TRBJ2-3	.	TRBV7-9	many	12	CASRDPRDTQYF	TGTGCCAGCAGAGACCCCCGCGATACGCAGTATTTT
TRBJ2-1	TRBD2	TRBV20-1	few	13	CSATVSGRNEQFF	TGCAGTGCTACCGTGAGCGGGAGAAATGAGCAGTTCTTC
TRBJ1-5	TRBD1	TRBV30	.	14	CAWQQGIGNQPQHF	TGTGCCTGGCAACAGGGGATTGGCAATCAGCCCCAGCATTTT
TRBJ1-1	.	TRBV28	many	14	CASSFRTGLTEAFF	TGTGCCAGCAGTTTCCGAACAGGGCTGACTGAAGCTTTCTTT
TRBJ1-5	.	TRBV7-9	many	15	CASSLDKDPNQPQHF	TGTGCCAGCAGCTTGGACAAGGACCCTAATCAGCCCCAGCATTTT
TRBJ1-2	.	TRBV10-3	many	15	CASRGAERARYGYTF	TGTGCCAGCCGAGGGGCAGAACGGGCAAGATATGGCTACACCTTC
TRBJ2-5	.	TRBV11-2	many	14	CASSLVGHGETQYF	TGTGCCAGCAGCTTAGTTGGACATGGGGAGACCCAGTACTTC
TRBJ2-3	.	TRBV20-1	.	12	CSARLGTDTQYF	TGCAGTGCTCGACTAGGAACAGATACGCAGTATTTT
TRBJ2-2	.	TRBV25-1	.	14	CASGLGSGTGELFF	TGTGCCAGCGGCCTGGGATCGGGCACCGGGGAGCTGTTTTTT
TRBJ2-7	TRBD1	TRBV19	.	12	CATSGGSHEQYF	TGTGCGACCTCAGGGGGTTCGCACGAGCAGTACTTC
TRBJ2-7	TRBD2	TRBV30	.	15	CAWGPTGLAGYEQYF	TGTGCCTGGGGTCCAACGGGACTAGCGGGCTACGAGCAGTACTTC
TRBJ2-7	.	TRBV5-8	.	12	CASSSDDYEQYF	TGTGCCAGCAGCTCAGACGATTACGAGCAGTACTTC
TRBJ1-4	.	TRBV7-9	many	13	CASSLDRGEKLFF	TGTGCCAGCAGCTTAGATAGGGGAGAAAAACTGTTTTTT
TRBJ1-1	.	TRBV11-1	many	13	CASTPGGNTEAFF	TGTGCCAGCACCCCCGGGGGGAACACTGAAGCTTTCTTT
TRBJ2-4	TRBD1	TRBV19	few	16	CASSVRDRVSKNIQYF	TGTGCCAGTAGTGTCCGGGACAGGGTATCCAAAAACATTCAGTACTTC
TRBJ2-1	.	TRBV29-1	few	12	CSGTPGSNEQFF	TGCAGCGGAACCCCGGGGTCCAATGAGCAGTTCTTC
TRBJ2-3	.	TRBV10-3	many	15	CAISESRADTDTQYF	TGTGCCATCAGTGAGTCCAGGGCTGACACAGATACGCAGTATTTT
TRBJ2-1	.	TRBV10-3	few	14	CAISEQGSYNEQFF	TGTGCCATCAGTGAACAGGGCTCCTACAATGAGCAGTTCTTC
TRBJ1-5	.	TRBV5-6	many	19	CASSSGGRGEDGGNQPQHF	TGTGCCAGCAGCTCGGGAGGAAGGGGCGAAGATGGGGGAAATCAGCCCCAGCATTTT
TRBJ2-7	.	TRBV7-9	many	16	CASSLVAGARVDEQYF	TGTGCCAGCAGCTTAGTTGCGGGGGCCCGAGTCGACGAGCAGTACTTC
TRBJ1-1	.	TRBV19	.	15	CASSIFGRKNTEAFF	TGTGCCAGTAGTATATTCGGACGGAAGAACACTGAAGCTTTCTTT
TRBJ1-3	TRBD1	TRBV10-2	many	17	CASSETYDRDSGNTIYF	TGCGCCAGCAGTGAGACCTACGACAGGGACTCTGGAAACACCATATATTTT
TRBJ1-1	.	TRBV9	.	15	CASSVGRGLTTEAFF	TGTGCCAGCAGCGTAGGTCGGGGTCTTACCACTGAAGCTTTCTTT
TRBJ2-7	.	TRBV11-2	.	16	CASSLDELPGPYEQYF	TGTGCCAGCAGCTTAGATGAGCTCCCCGGCCCCTACGAGCAGTACTTC
TRBJ2-7	TRBD1	TRBV15	few	16	CATSRKFGTVTYEQYF	TGTGCCACCAGCAGGAAGTTCGGGACAGTGACCTACGAGCAGTACTTC
TRBJ1-1	.	TRBV7-8	many	16	CASSLRGDDKRGEAFF	TGTGCCAGCAGCTTAAGGGGGGACGACAAACGGGGTGAAGCTTTCTTT
TRBJ2-5	TRBD2	TRBV7-8	many	18	CASSPGLAGGFPQETQYF	TGTGCCAGCAGCCCCGGACTAGCGGGAGGGTTTCCACAAGAGACCCAGTACTTC
TRBJ2-3	.	TRBV7-6	many	14	CASSSLGYTDTQYF	TGTGCCAGCAGCTCCCTAGGTTACACAGATACGCAGTATTTT
TRBJ1-1	.	TRBV9	.	15	CASSAKGGVNTEAFF	TGTGCCAGCAGCGCTAAGGGGGGAGTGAACACTGAAGCTTTCTTT
TRBJ2-3	.	TRBV30	.	11	CAWGSTDTQYF	TGTGCCTGGGGGAGCACAGATACGCAGTATTTT
TRBJ2-1	TRBD2	TRBV20-1	.	19	CSARSRTSGRLGSYNEQFF	TGCAGTGCTAGAAGCCGGACTAGCGGGAGACTGGGCTCCTACAATGAGCAGTTCTTC
TRBJ2-3	.	TRBV7-3	.	14	CASSVGPGSDTQYF	TGTGCCAGCAGCGTAGGCCCCGGATCAGATACGCAGTATTTT
TRBJ1-4	.	TRBV7-9	few	14	CASSHPTGSEKLFF	TGTGCCAGCAGTCATCCAACGGGGAGCGAAAAACTGTTTTTT
TRBJ1-2	.	TRBV5-6	few	16	CASRPGYGGVGYGYTF	TGTGCCAGCAGGCCCGGGTACGGAGGAGTTGGGTATGGCTACACCTTC
TRBJ2-4	.	TRBV7-9	many	14	CASTSGVSKNIQYF	TGTGCCAGCACCTCAGGGGTTTCCAAAAACATTCAGTACTTC
TRBJ2-7	TRBD2	TRBV27	.	16	CASSSPLLAGAHEQYF	TGTGCCAGCAGTTCCCCTCTACTAGCGGGAGCCCACGAGCAGTACTTC
TRBJ2-1	.	TRBV27	many	17	CASSLGRGFGAGDEQFF	TGTGCCAGCAGTTTAGGACGAGGTTTTGGGGCTGGGGATGAGCAGTTCTTC
TRBJ2-3	TRBD2	TRBV5-3	.	15	CASSLEAGAGDTQYF	TGTGCCAGCAGCTTGGAAGCGGGAGCGGGAGATACGCAGTATTTT
TRBJ1-2	TRBD1	TRBV12-3/TRBV12-4	.	15	CASSFADRGAYGYTF	TGTGCCAGCAGTTTCGCGGACAGGGGGGCCTATGGCTACACCTTC
TRBJ1-1	.	TRBV6-2/TRBV6-3	few	15	CASSYYYRQTVEAFF	TGTGCCAGCAGTTATTATTATCGGCAGACCGTTGAAGCTTTCTTT
TRBJ1-5	.	TRBV4-2	.	13	CASSQEKNQPQHF	TGTGCCAGCAGCCAAGAGAAAAATCAGCCCCAGCATTTT
TRBJ1-1	TRBD1	TRBV7-6	many	17	CASSPTNLRGLNTEAFF	TGTGCCAGCAGCCCGACTAACCTCAGGGGGCTTAACACTGAAGCTTTCTTT
TRBJ1-4	.	TRBV23-1	.	15	CASSQSYRSNEKLFF	TGCGCCAGCAGTCAATCGTACAGATCAAATGAAAAACTGTTTTTT
TRBJ2-3	TRBD2	TRBV25-1	.	17	CASRGPGLAIYSDTQYF	TGTGCCAGCAGGGGACCGGGACTAGCTATATACAGTGATACGCAGTATTTT
TRBJ2-4	TRBD2	TRBV7-8	many	15	CASSPTGTSEGRRYF	TGTGCCAGCAGCCCGACAGGGACTAGCGAGGGAAGGCGGTACTTC
TRBJ1-2	.	TRBV19	few	16	CASSIGEQGWIYGYTF	TGTGCCAGTAGTATAGGAGAACAGGGATGGATCTATGGCTACACCTTC
TRBJ1-5	.	TRBV12-3/TRBV12-4	many	13	CASSPVVNQPQHF	TGTGCCAGCAGTCCCGTGGTCAATCAGCCCCAGCATTTT
TRBJ2-1	TRBD2	TRBV19	.	20	CASSISLSGLAGGPNNEQFF	TGTGCCAGTAGTATTAGCCTTTCGGGACTAGCGGGAGGGCCTAACAATGAGCAGTTCTTC
TRBJ2-3	.	TRBV7-3	many	17	CASSSRVGSPSTDTQYF	TGTGCCAGCAGCTCCCGGGTGGGCTCGCCTAGCACAGATACGCAGTATTTT
TRBJ2-3	TRBD1	TRBV11-2	.	18	CACSLGPGTVASTDTQYF	TGTGCCTGCAGCTTAGGGCCCGGGACAGTGGCTAGCACAGATACGCAGTATTTT
TRBJ2-3	.	TRBV12-5	once	13	CASGLVNPDTQYF	TGTGCTAGTGGTTTGGTAAATCCCGATACGCAGTATTTT
TRBJ1-2	TRBD1	TRBV5-5	.	14	CASSFTGGDYVYTF	TGTGCCAGCAGCTTTACAGGGGGCGACTATGTCTACACCTTC
TRBJ1-2	.	TRBV2	.	12	CASLTSLNGYTF	TGTGCCAGCCTGACAAGCCTAAATGGCTACACCTTC